The 17 T cell receptor beta chains in this list originate from one sample, sequenced in a study of T cells expressing NK-cell markers. Following a re-call of the 5' RACE reads, TCRdb has one entry per CDR3 protein and lacks DNA. The repertoire table contains roughly 420,000 distinct CDR3 sequences. Specimen: blood T cells: a sorted CD56 or NKG2C T cell subset, CD4+ or CD8+ T cells, or bulk PBMC T cells (not recorded which). These receptors originate from a woman aged 18 to 75 in good health.

The chain links TRBV24-1 to TRBJ1-2. Per the germline V gene, CDR1 is KGHDR and CDR2 is SFDVKD. CDR3 length: 14 residues. The CDR3 loop reads CATSDLKANYGYTF.

The rearrangement links TRBV20-1 to TRBJ2-1. CDR3 length: 12 residues. Germline V gene data show CDR1 as DFQATT and CDR2 as SNEGSKA (reference sequence). CDR3 sequence reads: CSARHSYNEQFF.

The chain uses TRBV5-4 and TRBJ2-5; the D call from TCRdb, TRBD1, cannot be confirmed without DNA. The length of the CDR3 is 13 residues. Germline CDR1 and CDR2: SGHNT and YYREEE (reference sequence). The CDR3 sequence: CASRMGTEETQYF.

V is TRBV25-1 and J is TRBJ2-7; as DNA is missing, the TRBD2 call by TCRdb cannot be tested. The CDR3 runs to 17 residues. Germline CDR1 reads MGHDK; CDR2 reads SYGVNS. CDR3 residues: CASSESSGSFHRYEQYF.

V gene TRBV6-1 combines with J gene TRBJ2-4. Germline loops: CDR1 MNHNS, CDR2 SASEGT. CDR3 length: 13 amino acids. The CDR3 loop reads CASTGIDKNIQYF.

The chain employs TRBV7-2 and TRBJ2-1; TCRdb lists TRBD2, though no DNA is available to test this call. The CDR3 totals 15 residues. CDR1 and CDR2 from the germline V gene are SGHTA and FQGNSA. The chain's CDR3 is CASSRGLARNDEQFF.

The chain couples TRBV6-1 to TRBJ1-4; the D call of TRBD1 rests on TCRdb alone, since no DNA is present to check it. The germline V gene encodes CDR1 MNHNS and CDR2 SASEGT. The CDR3 is made up of 14 amino acids. The CDR3 here is CASDRGTGDEKLFF.

The V call is TRBV5-1, the J call TRBJ1-4. This CDR3 contains 14 residues. In germline, CDR1 is SGHRS, CDR2 YFSETQ. This CDR3 is CASTLQPSEEKLFF.

V usage is TRBV12-3 or TRBV12-4 and J usage is TRBJ1-5; absent DNA, TCRdb's TRBD1 call cannot be checked. This CDR3 is built from 14 residues. This chain's CDR3 is CASSGGFSNQPQHF.

The rearrangement joins TRBV4-1 to TRBJ1-1; there is no DNA to check the TCRdb D call of TRBD1. This CDR3 contains 15 residues. Germline values: CDR1 MGHRA, CDR2 YSYEKL. The CDR3 sequence: CASSQVGYGGMGAFF.

The V gene is TRBV4-1, the J gene TRBJ1-5; there is no DNA to check the TCRdb D call of TRBD1. CDR1 and CDR2 (germline): MGHRA, YSYEKL. CDR3 length: 14 residues. The CDR3 loop is CASSPFLGRQPQHF.

The rearrangement uses TRBV19 and TRBJ1-2. Germline V gives CDR1 LNHDA, CDR2 SQIVND (reference sequence). The CDR3 is 16 amino acids. The CDR3 sequence is CASRTGHRSSYYGYTF.

The chain uses TRBV25-1 and TRBJ2-7. This CDR3 contains 15 residues. Germline V gene sequence: CDR1 MGHDK, CDR2 SYGVNS. The CDR3: CASSDHGSSSYEQYF.

The chain uses TRBV29-1 and TRBJ1-1. Germline V gene sequence: CDR1 SQVTM, CDR2 ANQGSEA. The CDR3 runs to 12 residues. The CDR3 spells CSVVLGITEAFF.

The V call is TRBV4-2, the J call TRBJ2-5; TCRdb reports TRBD1, a call that lacks DNA to check it against. Germline V lookup: CDR1 LGHNA, CDR2 YNFKEQ. This CDR3 is built from 15 residues. CDR3 region: CASSQDRGGLKTQYF.

The chain couples TRBV12-3 or TRBV12-4 to TRBJ2-2; there is no DNA to check the TCRdb D call of TRBD1. This CDR3 has 14 residues. CDR3 protein: CASSFARGTGELFF.

The chain couples TRBV18 to TRBJ2-1; TCRdb picks TRBD2, but there is no DNA to check that call. The CDR3 is 15 residues long. Per the germline V gene, CDR1 is KGHSH and CDR2 is LQKENI. CDR3: CASSQLAAVYNEQFF. Supplemented by reference TRBV18 and TRBJ2-1, the full variable domain reads NAGVMQNPRHLVRRRGQEARLRCSPMKGHSHVYWYRQLPEEGLKFMVYLQKENIIDESGMPKERFSAEFPKEGPSILRIQQVVRGDSAAYFCASSQLAAVYNEQFFGPGTRLTVL.